This record covers a single T cell receptor (beta chain). Method: immunoSEQ multiplex PCR; TCRdb's copy keeps in-frame clones and lacks some. The sample lists approximately 77,000 clones; roughly four fifths were seen once. The data derive from a study of blood T cell repertoires in COVID-19. This CDR3 spans 14 amino acids. V lost 5 bases to trimming and J lost 3 bases; unmatched junction nucleotides: 6. Per the germline V gene, CDR1 is SEHNR and CDR2 is FQNEAQ (reference sequence). This chain joins TRBV7-9 and TRBJ2-7; TRBD2 matches at 8 bases. This receptor was identified in a man between 65 and 85 years old with active or convalescent COVID-19. Sequenced material: peripheral blood. The CDR3 sequence: CASSPPAGGYEQYF. CDR3 DNA sequence: TGTGCCAGCAGCCCCCCGGCGGGGGGCTACGAGCAGTACTTC.